The 17 T cell receptor beta chains below were found in one sample sequenced in a study of T cell changes during pregnancy in multiple sclerosis. Some clones are missing from TCRdb's copy, which holds only in-frame ones; the method was immunoSEQ multiplex PCR. The sample shows over 30,000 clones, 80% to 90% of them seen only once. The source material was CD4+ T cells from peripheral blood mononuclear cells, sampled before pregnancy. The receptors stem from a female donor with multiple sclerosis, enrolled in a pregnancy study.

V usage is TRBV7-2 and J usage is TRBJ1-5, with unresolved D. This CDR3 has 16 residues. V was pared by 4 bases and J by 0 bases, with 13 bases between. CDR1 is SGHTA, CDR2 FQGNSA, per germline. The CDR3 coding sequence is TGTGCCAGCAGCTCACGCGGAGGAAATAGCAATCAGCCCCAGCATTTT. This gives the protein CASSSRGGNSNQPQHF.

The chain has TRBV2 and TRBJ2-5; 7 nucleotides line up with TRBD1. There are 14 residues in the CDR3. Germline CDR1 and CDR2: SNHLY and FYNNEI. V was pared by 5 bases and J by 2 bases, with 5 bases of the junction left unmatched. CDR3 sequence (DNA): TGTGCCAGCAGTACAGACAGGGTTCAAGAGACCCAGTACTTC. It yields the protein CASSTDRVQETQYF.

V and J are TRBV1 and TRBJ2-7; TRBD2 is taken as the D call from the table, unchecked against the DNA. TRBV1 is a listed pseudogene. The length of the CDR3 is 17 residues. The CDR3 nucleotides are TGCACCAGCAGCCAAGGGGCACGGACGGGAGTTTCCCACGAGCAGTACTTC. It specifies CTSSQGARTGVSHEQYF.

V usage is TRBV4-3 and J usage is TRBJ1-1; weak D call: TRBD1 (5 bases). CDR3 length equals 14 residues. In germline, CDR1 is LGHNA, CDR2 YSLEER. The germline V and J ends were trimmed by 1 base and 5 bases, with 11 bases remaining between them. In DNA, the CDR3 is TGCGCCAGCAGCCAAGTAAGGGGCGAGACTGAAGCTTTCTTT. Translating it yields CASSQVRGETEAFF.

The J gene is TRBJ2-1, the V gene TRBV6-6, with D possibly TRBD2 on 5 matching bases. V was pared by 5 bases and J by 14 bases, with 13 bases between. The CDR3 extends over 11 amino acids. CDR1 is MNHNY, CDR2 SVGAGI, per germline (reference sequence). CDR3: CASSTRDGKFF. CDR3 DNA sequence: TGTGCCAGCAGTACCCGGGATGGCAAGTTCTTC.

The chain uses TRBV5-1 and TRBJ2-3; the D gene is possibly TRBD1 (5 bases). V lost 5 bases to trimming and J lost 6 bases, with 16 bases between them. CDR1 SGHRS and CDR2 YFSETQ come from the germline V gene. The CDR3 contains 14 residues. CDR3 sequence reads: CASRYPRSGDTQYF. The CDR3, as DNA: TGCGCCAGCAGATACCCACGATCAGGGGATACGCAGTATTTT.

This clone was observed once. The rearrangement joins TRBV12-5 to TRBJ1-1; 7 bases map to TRBD1. CDR1 and CDR2 (germline): LGHNT, FRNRAP. The CDR3 length is 17 residues. The J segment lost 6 bases and the V segment lost 0 bases, leaving 13 bases of the junction unmatched. CDR3 amino acids: CASGLVPSGQGEAEAFF. DNA for the CDR3: TGTGCTAGTGGTTTGGTACCCTCCGGGCAGGGGGAGGCTGAAGCTTTCTTT.

As DNA, the CDR3 is TGTGCCAGCAGTTACTTGGGACAGGGCGGTGAAAAACTGTTTTTT. Its protein product is CASSYLGQGGEKLFF. The chain uses TRBV6-6 and TRBJ1-4; 9 bases fit TRBD1. V gave up 1 base and J gave up 7 bases; unmatched junction bases: 4. Germline values: CDR1 MNHNY, CDR2 SVGAGI (reference sequence). The CDR3 is 15 amino acids.

The chain combines TRBV7-2 with TRBJ1-1; unclear D gene. The V and J ends lost 2 bases and 5 bases respectively, with 9 bases between them. This CDR3 is built from 13 residues. Germline CDR1 SGHTA, CDR2 FQGNSA. Here the CDR3 DNA reads TGTGCCAGCAGCTTATGGGGAGAGACTGAAGCTTTCTTT. This encodes CASSLWGETEAFF.

V gene TRBV5-1 combines with J gene TRBJ2-3; the match to TRBD2 covers 9 bases. J gave up 1 base and V 0 bases, and 0 bases lay outside the gene matches. This CDR3 has 15 residues. Germline CDR1 and CDR2: SGHRS and YFSETQ. CDR3 coding DNA: TGCGCCAGCAGCTTGGGACTAGCGGGCACAGATACGCAGTATTTT. Translating it yields CASSLGLAGTDTQYF.

The V and J genes are TRBV7-8 and TRBJ2-1; 7 bases are shared with TRBD2. The J segment lost 9 bases and the V segment lost 5 bases, leaving 7 bases of the junction unmatched. There are 13 residues in the CDR3. Germline CDR1 reads SGHVS; CDR2 reads FQNEAQ. In nucleotides, the CDR3 is TGTGCCAGCAGCCCGGGGACTACGCTTGAGCAGTTCTTC. Protein: CASSPGTTLEQFF.

This rearrangement joins TRBV7-6 to TRBJ1-4; 10 nucleotides agree with TRBD1. This CDR3 spans 17 amino acids. The V segment lost 5 bases and the J segment 8 bases; nucleotides outside the gene matches: 14. CDR1 is SGHVS and CDR2 is FNYEAQ in the germline V gene. CDR3 in DNA: TGTGCCAGCAGCATCCCCCCGGGACAGGGGAAAAGCGAAAAACTGTTTTTT. Its protein is CASSIPPGQGKSEKLFF.

The chain combines TRBV19 with TRBJ1-1, with TRBD1 as a possible D gene (5 bases). V was shortened by 4 bases and J by 2 bases, with 11 bases between the two germline ends. Germline loops: CDR1 LNHDA, CDR2 SQIVND (reference sequence). This CDR3 comprises 14 residues. The CDR3 loop is CASSRETANTEAFF. In nucleotides, the CDR3 is TGTGCCAGTAGTAGAGAGACAGCCAACACTGAAGCTTTCTTT.

This clone was seen a single time. The CDR3 DNA follows: TGTGCCAGCAGCTTCAGGGTCGGCGGAACCACAGATACGCAGTATTTT. Its protein is CASSFRVGGTTDTQYF. The chain couples TRBV5-6 to TRBJ2-3; tentatively, D is TRBD1 (5 bases). CDR1 is SGHDT, CDR2 YYEEEE, per germline. This CDR3 comprises 16 residues. Trimming shortened V by 2 bases and J by 2 bases, and 15 bases separated the two germline ends.

The V call is TRBV6-5, the J call TRBJ1-5, with TRBD1 identical over 7 bases. The CDR3 contains 14 residues. V lost 6 bases, J lost 4 bases, and 6 bases stayed unmatched. CDR1 MNHEY and CDR2 SVGAGI come from the germline V gene. DNA for the CDR3: TGTGCCAGCAGCCCGGGACAGATTAATCAGCCCCAGCATTTT. Encoded protein: CASSPGQINQPQHF.

V usage is TRBV7-2 and J usage is TRBJ2-7; 8 bases match TRBD2. Germline assignment: CDR1 SGHTA and CDR2 FQGNSA. This CDR3 has 16 amino acids. Trimming at V came to 5 bases and at J to 6 bases, leaving 15 bases not matched to a gene. The CDR3 DNA reads TGTGCCAGCAGCCAACCACCTCCCAGCGGGAGCCCCGAGCAGTACTTC. This codes for CASSQPPPSGSPEQYF.

The chain carries TRBV27 and TRBJ2-1; D is perhaps TRBD2 (5 bases). The CDR3 runs to 16 residues. V lost 3 bases to trimming and J lost 1 base, with 13 bases between them. Germline V gives CDR1 MNHEY, CDR2 SMNVEV (reference sequence). The CDR3 protein is CASSFAGWVSYNEQFF. The CDR3 coding sequence is TGTGCCAGCAGTTTTGCGGGCTGGGTATCCTACAATGAGCAGTTCTTC.